Listed below are T cell receptor beta chains from one sample, sequenced in a study of OX40 agonist ivuxolimab in advanced cancers. Generated by immunoSEQ multiplex PCR, the TCRdb table keeps only in-frame clones and is missing some. The sample records more than 45,000 clones, approximately 87% being singletons. Sequencing was performed on CD4+ or CD8+ T cells sorted from blood, taken in a trial of the OX40 agonist ivuxolimab. These receptors came from an adult with an advanced solid tumor such as melanoma, head and neck, liver or kidney cancer. CDR3s include the opening cysteine and the closing phenylalanine or tryptophan. D genes are given only for firm matches. Not every row has a clone size; where given, it reads once, few, many or a size class.

clone size: .
J gene: TRBJ1-6
D gene: .
V gene: TRBV7-2
CDR3 protein: CASSFTGDSPLHF
CDR3 DNA: TGTGCCAGCAGCTTTACCGGGGATTCACCCCTCCACTTT

clone size: .
J gene: TRBJ1-5
D gene: .
V gene: TRBV13
CDR3 protein: CASSLGRKDQPQHF
CDR3 DNA: TGTGCCAGCAGCTTAGGCCGAAAAGATCAGCCCCAGCATTTT

clone size: .
J gene: TRBJ2-1
D gene: TRBD2
V gene: TRBV15
CDR3 protein: CATSRGGGGATNEQFF
CDR3 DNA: TGTGCCACCAGCAGAGGGGGCGGGGGGGCTACCAATGAGCAGTTCTTC

clone size: .
J gene: TRBJ2-1
D gene: .
V gene: TRBV28
CDR3 protein: CASRSPGGLYNEQFF
CDR3 DNA: TGTGCCAGCCGATCACCGGGGGGCCTATACAATGAGCAGTTCTTC

clone size: .
J gene: TRBJ1-1
D gene: .
V gene: TRBV5-1
CDR3 protein: CASSFSTVINTEAFF
CDR3 DNA: TGCGCCAGCAGCTTCTCGACAGTCATAAACACTGAAGCTTTCTTT

clone size: .
J gene: TRBJ1-4
D gene: .
V gene: TRBV7-9
CDR3 protein: CASSLAGFNEKLFF
CDR3 DNA: TGTGCCAGCAGCTTAGCGGGGTTTAATGAAAAACTGTTTTTT

clone size: .
J gene: TRBJ2-7
D gene: .
V gene: TRBV21-1
CDR3 protein: CASLKDRTAYYEQYF
CDR3 DNA: TGTGCCAGCCTGAAGGATCGAACAGCCTACTACGAGCAGTACTTC

clone size: .
J gene: TRBJ1-1
D gene: .
V gene: TRBV29-1
CDR3 protein: CSVEFGLVRAGTEAFF
CDR3 DNA: TGCAGCGTTGAGTTTGGGTTAGTCCGGGCTGGCACTGAAGCTTTCTTT

clone size: .
J gene: TRBJ2-2
D gene: .
V gene: TRBV6-4
CDR3 protein: CASSAAGNTGELFF
CDR3 DNA: TGTGCCAGCAGTGCGGCGGGGAACACCGGGGAGCTGTTTTTT

clone size: few
J gene: TRBJ2-7
D gene: TRBD2
V gene: TRBV19
CDR3 protein: CASSSHGTSGNYEQYF
CDR3 DNA: TGTGCCAGTAGTTCCCACGGGACTAGCGGTAACTACGAGCAGTACTTC

clone size: .
J gene: TRBJ2-5
D gene: .
V gene: TRBV19
CDR3 protein: CASSIGLAGQGRSIQYF
CDR3 DNA: TGTGCCAGTAGTATAGGCCTAGCGGGACAGGGGCGATCCATCCAGTACTTC

clone size: .
J gene: TRBJ1-2
D gene: .
V gene: TRBV9
CDR3 protein: CASSPRTGSVVGGYTF
CDR3 DNA: TGTGCCAGCAGCCCCCGTACAGGGTCCGTAGTCGGGGGCTACACCTTC

clone size: .
J gene: TRBJ1-4
D gene: .
V gene: TRBV6-1
CDR3 protein: CASRMSRPNEKLFF
CDR3 DNA: TGTGCCAGCAGGATGTCGCGTCCGAATGAAAAACTGTTTTTT

clone size: once
J gene: TRBJ2-5
D gene: .
V gene: TRBV7-3
CDR3 protein: CASSLDNGETQYF
CDR3 DNA: TGTGCCAGCAGCTTGGATAACGGGGAGACCCAGTACTTC

clone size: .
J gene: TRBJ2-5
D gene: .
V gene: TRBV18
CDR3 protein: CASSPWEEETQYF
CDR3 DNA: TGTGCCAGCTCGCCGTGGGAGGAAGAGACCCAGTACTTC

clone size: .
J gene: TRBJ2-7
D gene: .
V gene: TRBV27
CDR3 protein: CATQSGAREYF
CDR3 DNA: TGTGCCACCCAATCAGGGGCTAGGGAGTACTTC

clone size: few
J gene: TRBJ2-3
D gene: TRBD2
V gene: TRBV4-2
CDR3 protein: CASRSGGSTDTQYF
CDR3 DNA: TGTGCCAGCAGAAGCGGGGGGAGCACAGATACGCAGTATTTT

clone size: .
J gene: TRBJ2-1
D gene: TRBD1
V gene: TRBV6-4
CDR3 protein: CASSGQGEAILIDNEQFF
CDR3 DNA: TGTGCCAGCAGTGGACAGGGTGAGGCAATACTGATCGACAATGAGCAGTTCTTC

clone size: .
J gene: TRBJ2-1
D gene: TRBD1
V gene: TRBV29-1
CDR3 protein: CSLRGLNEQFF
CDR3 DNA: TGCAGCCTCAGGGGGCTGAATGAGCAGTTCTTC

clone size: .
J gene: TRBJ1-6
D gene: .
V gene: TRBV28
CDR3 protein: CASSSGGLTDSPLHF
CDR3 DNA: TGTGCCAGCAGTTCCGGGGGCTTGACAGATTCACCCCTCCACTTT

clone size: .
J gene: TRBJ2-1
D gene: .
V gene: TRBV12-1
CDR3 protein: CASSRGTLSYNEQFF
CDR3 DNA: TGTGCCAGCAGCCGCGGGACACTCTCCTACAATGAGCAGTTCTTC

clone size: .
J gene: TRBJ1-6
D gene: .
V gene: TRBV19
CDR3 protein: CASSTQDSPNSPLHF
CDR3 DNA: TGTGCCAGTAGTACCCAGGACAGCCCTAATTCACCCCTCCACTTT

clone size: .
J gene: TRBJ2-5
D gene: .
V gene: TRBV5-1
CDR3 protein: CASSLDPGGGETQYF
CDR3 DNA: TGCGCCAGCAGCTTGGATCCAGGGGGGGGTGAGACCCAGTACTTC

clone size: .
J gene: TRBJ2-7
D gene: TRBD1
V gene: TRBV4-3
CDR3 protein: CASSSRTGEKQYF
CDR3 DNA: TGCGCCAGCAGCTCTCGGACAGGGGAGAAGCAGTACTTC

clone size: .
J gene: TRBJ2-3
D gene: TRBD2
V gene: TRBV4-2
CDR3 protein: CASSQAGTSGSSTDTQYF
CDR3 DNA: TGTGCCAGCAGCCAAGCCGGGACTAGCGGGAGTAGCACAGATACGCAGTATTTT

clone size: .
J gene: TRBJ1-5
D gene: TRBD1
V gene: TRBV29-1
CDR3 protein: CSVGPGTDNQPQHF
CDR3 DNA: TGCAGCGTTGGCCCAGGGACAGATAATCAGCCCCAGCATTTT

clone size: .
J gene: TRBJ2-3
D gene: TRBD2
V gene: TRBV5-6
CDR3 protein: CASSSTTSRGTDTQYF
CDR3 DNA: TGTGCCAGCAGCTCGACGACTAGCAGGGGCACAGATACGCAGTATTTT

clone size: once
J gene: TRBJ2-7
D gene: .
V gene: TRBV21-1
CDR3 protein: CASSKEGICGGVYEQYF
CDR3 DNA: TGTGCCAGCAGCAAAGAAGGCATATGTGGAGGGGTCTACGAGCAGTACTTC

clone size: .
J gene: TRBJ1-1
D gene: .
V gene: TRBV6-5
CDR3 protein: CASGNQLNTEAFF
CDR3 DNA: TGTGCCAGCGGAAATCAATTGAACACTGAAGCTTTCTTT

clone size: .
J gene: TRBJ2-1
D gene: .
V gene: TRBV5-1
CDR3 protein: CASSSSDLSSYNEQFF
CDR3 DNA: TGCGCCAGCAGCTCGTCCGACCTTAGCTCCTACAATGAGCAGTTCTTC

clone size: .
J gene: TRBJ1-1
D gene: .
V gene: TRBV20-1
CDR3 protein: CSASSYTEAFF
CDR3 DNA: TGCAGTGCTAGCAGTTACACTGAAGCTTTCTTT

clone size: .
J gene: TRBJ1-3
D gene: .
V gene: TRBV5-8
CDR3 protein: CASSAGVSSGNTIYF
CDR3 DNA: TGTGCCAGCAGCGCTGGCGTCAGCTCTGGAAACACCATATATTTT

clone size: .
J gene: TRBJ2-1
D gene: .
V gene: TRBV19
CDR3 protein: CASSITPDGDNEQFF
CDR3 DNA: TGTGCCAGTAGTATTACCCCGGACGGGGACAATGAGCAGTTCTTC

clone size: .
J gene: TRBJ2-5
D gene: TRBD1
V gene: TRBV6-6
CDR3 protein: CASSFTGDQETQYF
CDR3 DNA: TGTGCCAGCAGTTTCACAGGGGATCAAGAGACCCAGTACTTC

clone size: .
J gene: TRBJ1-4
D gene: TRBD1
V gene: TRBV5-1
CDR3 protein: CASSAQGKWNEKLFF
CDR3 DNA: TGCGCCAGCAGCGCACAGGGGAAGTGGAATGAAAAACTGTTTTTT

clone size: .
J gene: TRBJ2-2
D gene: .
V gene: TRBV7-6
CDR3 protein: CASSFLADKTGELFF
CDR3 DNA: TGTGCCAGCAGCTTTCTTGCTGATAAGACCGGGGAGCTGTTTTTT

clone size: .
J gene: TRBJ1-5
D gene: .
V gene: TRBV7-9
CDR3 protein: CASSSESNQPQHF
CDR3 DNA: TGTGCCAGCAGCTCCGAGAGCAATCAGCCCCAGCATTTT

clone size: .
J gene: TRBJ2-7
D gene: TRBD1
V gene: TRBV5-1
CDR3 protein: CASSRTGGTYEQYF
CDR3 DNA: TGCGCCAGCAGCAGAACAGGGGGCACGTACGAGCAGTACTTC

clone size: .
J gene: TRBJ2-7
D gene: .
V gene: TRBV11-3
CDR3 protein: CASSLDSGSPYEQYF
CDR3 DNA: TGTGCCAGCAGCTTAGATTCGGGGTCCCCCTACGAGCAGTACTTC

clone size: .
J gene: TRBJ2-1
D gene: .
V gene: TRBV28
CDR3 protein: CASRVGSNEQFF
CDR3 DNA: TGTGCCAGCAGGGTCGGGAGCAATGAGCAGTTCTTC

clone size: .
J gene: TRBJ1-5
D gene: TRBD1
V gene: TRBV6-1
CDR3 protein: CASSETGVDQPQHF
CDR3 DNA: TGTGCCAGCAGTGAGACAGGGGTGGATCAGCCCCAGCATTTT

clone size: .
J gene: TRBJ2-7
D gene: .
V gene: TRBV7-2
CDR3 protein: CASSFGVYEQYF
CDR3 DNA: TGTGCCAGCAGCTTCGGAGTCTACGAGCAGTACTTC

clone size: .
J gene: TRBJ2-5
D gene: TRBD1
V gene: TRBV6-6
CDR3 protein: CASSHRTGPETQYF
CDR3 DNA: TGTGCCAGCAGCCACCGGACAGGGCCGGAGACCCAGTACTTC

clone size: .
J gene: TRBJ1-1
D gene: .
V gene: TRBV6-4
CDR3 protein: CASSDTSGDRKAFF
CDR3 DNA: TGTGCCAGCAGTGACACATCCGGTGACCGCAAAGCTTTCTTT

clone size: .
J gene: TRBJ1-5
D gene: .
V gene: TRBV6-5
CDR3 protein: CASSLQAVGNQPQHF
CDR3 DNA: TGTGCCAGCAGTTTACAGGCTGTGGGCAATCAGCCCCAGCATTTT

clone size: .
J gene: TRBJ1-3
D gene: .
V gene: TRBV7-2
CDR3 protein: CASSLTGELSGNTIYF
CDR3 DNA: TGTGCCAGCAGCTTGACAGGCGAGCTCTCTGGAAACACCATATATTTT

clone size: .
J gene: TRBJ1-1
D gene: .
V gene: TRBV19
CDR3 protein: CASSIEGIMNTEAFF
CDR3 DNA: TGTGCCAGTAGTATAGAAGGCATCATGAACACTGAAGCTTTCTTT

clone size: few
J gene: TRBJ2-7
D gene: TRBD1
V gene: TRBV9
CDR3 protein: CASSAGQGVYEQYF
CDR3 DNA: TGTGCCAGCAGCGCCGGACAGGGGGTCTACGAGCAGTACTTC

clone size: .
J gene: TRBJ2-3
D gene: TRBD1
V gene: TRBV27
CDR3 protein: CASSLPGTGNTDTQYF
CDR3 DNA: TGTGCCAGCAGTCTACCCGGGACAGGGAACACAGATACGCAGTATTTT

clone size: .
J gene: TRBJ2-2
D gene: TRBD1
V gene: TRBV9
CDR3 protein: CASSRQGAVTGELFF
CDR3 DNA: TGTGCCAGCAGCAGACAGGGGGCGGTCACCGGGGAGCTGTTTTTT

clone size: .
J gene: TRBJ2-3
D gene: .
V gene: TRBV18
CDR3 protein: CASSPPSTDTQYF
CDR3 DNA: TGTGCCAGCTCACCCCCTAGCACAGATACGCAGTATTTT

clone size: .
J gene: TRBJ1-2
D gene: .
V gene: TRBV5-8
CDR3 protein: CASSYPRQWSYGYTF
CDR3 DNA: TGTGCCAGCAGCTACCCCCGGCAGTGGAGCTATGGCTACACCTTC

clone size: .
J gene: TRBJ1-2
D gene: .
V gene: TRBV21-1
CDR3 protein: CASSKVPPDRAGNYGYTF
CDR3 DNA: TGTGCCAGCAGCAAAGTCCCCCCCGACAGGGCGGGGAACTATGGCTACACCTTC

clone size: .
J gene: TRBJ2-2
D gene: .
V gene: TRBV29-1
CDR3 protein: CSLGINGELFF
CDR3 DNA: TGCAGCTTGGGGATTAACGGGGAGCTGTTTTTT

clone size: .
J gene: TRBJ2-3
D gene: .
V gene: TRBV18
CDR3 protein: CASSPQGTDTQYF
CDR3 DNA: TGTGCCAGCTCACCACAGGGCACAGATACGCAGTATTTT

clone size: .
J gene: TRBJ2-7
D gene: TRBD2
V gene: TRBV11-2
CDR3 protein: CASSSSSGSVYEQYF
CDR3 DNA: TGTGCCAGCAGCTCCTCTAGCGGGAGCGTTTACGAGCAGTACTTC

clone size: .
J gene: TRBJ2-2
D gene: .
V gene: TRBV7-2
CDR3 protein: CASSPVNTGELFF
CDR3 DNA: TGTGCCAGCAGCCCTGTCAACACCGGGGAGCTGTTTTTT